This TCR beta chain originates from a study of OX40 agonist ivuxolimab in advanced cancers. In the study overall: Patient treatment consisted of intravenous ivuxolimab administration every 2 weeks at 0.01 to 10 mg/kg. Checkpoint inhibitors had been given previously to under 50% of patients.

CDR3 length: 16 amino acids. V lost 0 bases and J 5 bases, leaving 16 bases between the germline ends. The germline V gene has CDR1 MNHNS and CDR2 SASEGT. Clones were sequenced by immunoSEQ multiplex PCR, and TCRdb holds only the in-frame ones, with some missing. This table holds tens of thousands of clones, more than 80% found once. This chain uses TRBV6-1 with TRBJ2-5; perhaps D is TRBD1 or TRBD2 (6 bases each). The source material was CD4+ or CD8+ T cells sorted from blood, sampled in a trial of the OX40 agonist ivuxolimab. The clonotype was recovered from an adult with an advanced solid tumor such as melanoma, head and neck, liver or kidney cancer. The CDR3 reads CASSEAGGIRMETQYF. DNA for the CDR3: TGTGCCAGCAGTGAAGCGGGGGGCATCAGGATGGAGACCCAGTACTTC.